This T cell receptor beta chain was documented in a study of shared clonotypes between healthy human individuals (dated by TCRdb to about 2020). With respect to the entire study: Two women and a few men aged 18 to 49 years were included in the cohort. For each donor, CD4 naive and CD4 memory were each given three plates, CD8 naive was given two plates, and CD8 memory was given one plate. To estimate repertoire size and how much clonotype sharing occurs between individuals, the study deeply sequenced the blood TCR repertoires of roughly 5 healthy adults. Different laboratories and diverse techniques were used to prepare libraries and sequence TCR repertoires, to increase sequencing depth and limit assay-specific biases. Per donor, leukapheresis produced somewhere between about 0.85 and 10 billion PBMCs.

Donors were healthy HIV-negative adults with no recently reported acute infections or vaccinations. All donors were Caucasian adults living in Nashville, Tennessee, USA. CD4+ T cells were enriched by magnetic negative selection; naive cells were then positively selected on CD45RA, and the negative fraction formed the memory subset. Blood was collected by leukapheresis, and PBMCs were isolated by Ficoll-Histopaque density gradient centrifugation and then cryopreserved in liquid nitrogen vapor phase. Analytical flow cytometry was used to check the purity and quantity of every magnetically sorted T cell population. Genomic DNA was isolated from every sorted fraction and measured by UV absorbance on a Nanodrop 2000c. In the case of this clone: Its antigen is not yet known. No much larger clonotype is one base removed from it; base qualities were not supplied.

Using the deep immunoSEQ assay, multiplex PCR amplified TCR CDR3 regions from genomic DNA. For each cell subset, the extracted genomic DNA was distributed evenly across all wells of several immunoSEQ 96-well plates, and each plate served as one replicate. For sorted subsets, 200 ng of genomic DNA, equivalent to 30,000 or so T cell genomes, went into each replicate PCR. The purified libraries were quantified using a Qubit 3.0 fluorometer, sized with a Bioanalyzer 2100, and then quantified again using the KAPA Library Quantification kit. Every immunoSEQ 96-well plate was sequenced on a separate single-read 150-cycle Illumina NextSeq 550 flow cell. As for how the authors treated the data: Because the immunoSEQ output held only junctional sequences and lacked quality scores, the filtering could not match the filtering applied to full-length reads. Sequences were annotated with PyIR, a Python wrapper for IgBLAST v1.9, using IMGT germline references to assign V/J genes and CDR3. Reads were removed for weak V/J assignments (E-value above 1e-6), missing CDR3, stop codons, out-of-frame junctions, or ambiguous translated residues. V3J clonotypes were defined as sequences sharing an identical inferred V gene, J gene, and CDR3 amino acid sequence. To compute the percentage overlap between repertoires, the number of shared unique clonotypes was divided by the size of the smaller repertoire. Three approaches were used to assess repertoire richness: RTK rarefaction, the Chao1 estimator, and Recon v2.1 estimates of unobserved clonotypes. Generation probabilities were computed with OLGA for all TCRbeta clonotypes obtained by the gDNA method from several donors. Drawn from immuneACCESS, this table holds only the in-frame rearrangements with V and J called that TCRdb kept. Clones are partly lost; checked studies trace under half to an unresolved V gene and leave the rest unexplained. V and J calls and clone size are copied from that table; D and trimming were computed from the DNA. For this sample the table gives 850,000 to 1,200,000 clones, of which about 74% were detected only once. Approximately 1.5% of the sample goes to the ten largest clones.

General conclusions and limits of the study: Sampling was limited to blood, and TCR repertoires in tissue likely differ from TCR repertoires in blood. Naive subsets generally had larger estimated clonotype richness than memory subsets did. Even with the large sequencing depth, rarefaction of the sorted-subset datasets indicated that sequencing was incomplete. The genetic and exposure-history diversity represented was limited by the small number of donors. Pairwise subsampling indicated that sequencing depth was expected to affect the degree of clonotype sharing among donors. Compared with non-shared clonotypes, clonotypes shared by all four sorted-subset donors had higher generation probabilities. Sharing across several donors was observed for 5% to 6.5% of naive CD4, 3% to 3.5% of naive CD8, around 2.5% of memory CD4, and about 0.4% of memory CD8 clonotypes.

V loses 10 bases of germline sequence and J loses 2 bases, and the interval between the two ends is 10 bases. Sequences MNHNS (CDR1) and SASEGT (CDR2) are obtained from the germline V gene. Measured from the cysteine to the phenylalanine, the CDR3 is 12 residues long. Only the CDR3 region is kept as DNA, spanning 36 bases read in frame from base 1. The V gene is TRBV6-1 and the J gene is TRBJ2-3; the D gene cannot be resolved reliably. Sequenced sample: memory CD4+ T cells sorted from blood. In the paper's terms, the cell subset or site label means: CD45RA-negative fraction. The source is a man aged 18 to 30 in good health. In nucleotides, the sequence is TGTGCCATCATGGGCCTCACAGATACGCAGTATTTT. It encodes CAIMGLTDTQYF.